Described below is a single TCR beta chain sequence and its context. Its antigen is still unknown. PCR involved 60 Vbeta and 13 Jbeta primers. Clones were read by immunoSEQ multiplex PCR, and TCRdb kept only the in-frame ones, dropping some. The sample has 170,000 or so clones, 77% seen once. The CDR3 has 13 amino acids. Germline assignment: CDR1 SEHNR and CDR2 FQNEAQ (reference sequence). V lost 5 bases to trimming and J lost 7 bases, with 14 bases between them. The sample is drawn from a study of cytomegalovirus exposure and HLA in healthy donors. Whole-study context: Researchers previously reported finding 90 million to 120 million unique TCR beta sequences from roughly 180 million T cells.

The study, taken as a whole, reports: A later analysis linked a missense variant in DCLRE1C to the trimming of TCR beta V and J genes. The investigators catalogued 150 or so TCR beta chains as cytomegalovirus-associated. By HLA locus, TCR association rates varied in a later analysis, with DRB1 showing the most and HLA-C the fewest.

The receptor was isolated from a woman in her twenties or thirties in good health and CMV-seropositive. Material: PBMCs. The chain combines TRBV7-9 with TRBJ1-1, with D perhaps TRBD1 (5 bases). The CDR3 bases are TGTGCCAGCAGCACCAGGGCAAGAGGTGAAGCTTTCTTT. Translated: CASSTRARGEAFF.